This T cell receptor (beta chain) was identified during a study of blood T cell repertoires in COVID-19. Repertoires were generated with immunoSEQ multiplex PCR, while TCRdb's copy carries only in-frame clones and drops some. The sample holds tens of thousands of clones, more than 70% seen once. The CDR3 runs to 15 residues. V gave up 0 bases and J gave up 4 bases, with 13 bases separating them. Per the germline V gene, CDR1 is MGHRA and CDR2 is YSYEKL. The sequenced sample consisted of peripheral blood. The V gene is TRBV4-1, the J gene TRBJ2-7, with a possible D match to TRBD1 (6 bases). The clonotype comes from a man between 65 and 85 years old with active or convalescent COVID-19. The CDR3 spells CASSQEARGLYEQYF. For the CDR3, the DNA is TGCGCCAGCAGCCAAGAAGCCAGGGGATTGTACGAGCAGTACTTC.